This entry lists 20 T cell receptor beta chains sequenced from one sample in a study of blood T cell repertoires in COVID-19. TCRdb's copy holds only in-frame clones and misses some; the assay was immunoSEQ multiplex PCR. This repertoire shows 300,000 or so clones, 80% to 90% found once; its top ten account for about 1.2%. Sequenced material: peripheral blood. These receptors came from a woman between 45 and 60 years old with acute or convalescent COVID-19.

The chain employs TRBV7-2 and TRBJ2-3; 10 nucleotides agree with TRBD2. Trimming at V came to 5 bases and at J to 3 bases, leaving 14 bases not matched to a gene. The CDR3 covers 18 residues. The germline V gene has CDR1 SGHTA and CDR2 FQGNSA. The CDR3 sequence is CASSRPTGTSAMTDTQYF. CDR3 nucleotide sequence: TGTGCCAGCAGCCGGCCCACCGGGACTAGCGCAATGACAGATACGCAGTATTTT.

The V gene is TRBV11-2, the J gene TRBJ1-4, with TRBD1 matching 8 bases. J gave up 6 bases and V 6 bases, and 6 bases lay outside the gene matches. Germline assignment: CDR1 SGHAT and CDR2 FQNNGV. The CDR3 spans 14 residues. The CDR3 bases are TGTGCCAGCAGTTCCACAGGGGGGTATGAAAAACTGTTTTTT. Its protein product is CASSSTGGYEKLFF. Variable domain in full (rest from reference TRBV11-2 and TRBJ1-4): EAGVAQSPRYKIIEKRQSVAFWCNPISGHATLYWYQQILGQGPKLLIQFQNNGVVDDSQLPKDRFSAERLKGVDSTLKIQPAKLEDSAVYLCASSSTGGYEKLFFGSGTQLSVL.

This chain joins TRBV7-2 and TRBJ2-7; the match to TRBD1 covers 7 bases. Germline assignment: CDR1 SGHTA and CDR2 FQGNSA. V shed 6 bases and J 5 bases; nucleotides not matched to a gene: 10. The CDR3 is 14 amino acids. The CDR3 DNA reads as TGTGCCAGCAGTTCACGACAGGGTGCTGACGAGCAGTACTTC. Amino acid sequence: CASSSRQGADEQYF.

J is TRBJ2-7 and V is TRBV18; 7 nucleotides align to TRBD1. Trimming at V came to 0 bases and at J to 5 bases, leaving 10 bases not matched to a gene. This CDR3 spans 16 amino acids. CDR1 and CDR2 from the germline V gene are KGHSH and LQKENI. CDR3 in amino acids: CASSPPDRAGGHEQYF. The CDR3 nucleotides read TGTGCCAGCTCACCACCGGATCGGGCAGGGGGACACGAGCAGTACTTC.

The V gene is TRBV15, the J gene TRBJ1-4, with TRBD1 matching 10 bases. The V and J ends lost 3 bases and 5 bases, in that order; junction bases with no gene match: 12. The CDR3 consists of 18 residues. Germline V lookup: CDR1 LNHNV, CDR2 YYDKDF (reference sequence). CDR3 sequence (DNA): TGTGCCACCAGCAGGGATCTCGGGGACAGGGGCGGCAATGAAAAACTGTTTTTT. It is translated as CATSRDLGDRGGNEKLFF.

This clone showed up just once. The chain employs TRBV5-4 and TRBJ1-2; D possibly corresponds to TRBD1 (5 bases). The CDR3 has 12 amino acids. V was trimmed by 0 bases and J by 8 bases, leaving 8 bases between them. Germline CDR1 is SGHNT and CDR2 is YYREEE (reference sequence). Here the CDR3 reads CASSLEGNGYTF. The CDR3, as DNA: TGTGCCAGCAGCTTGGAGGGGAACGGCTACACCTTC.

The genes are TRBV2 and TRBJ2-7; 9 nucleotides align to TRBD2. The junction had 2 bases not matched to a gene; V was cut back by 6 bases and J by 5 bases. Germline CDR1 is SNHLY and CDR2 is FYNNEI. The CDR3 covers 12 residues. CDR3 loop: CASRLAGNEQYF. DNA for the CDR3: TGTGCCAGCAGACTAGCGGGTAACGAGCAGTACTTC.

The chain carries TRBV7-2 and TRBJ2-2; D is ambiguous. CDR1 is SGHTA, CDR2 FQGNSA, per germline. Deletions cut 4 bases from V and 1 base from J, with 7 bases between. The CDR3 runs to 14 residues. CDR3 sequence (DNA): TGTGCCAGCAGCTCGACTCGGAACACCGGGGAGCTGTTTTTT. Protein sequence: CASSSTRNTGELFF.

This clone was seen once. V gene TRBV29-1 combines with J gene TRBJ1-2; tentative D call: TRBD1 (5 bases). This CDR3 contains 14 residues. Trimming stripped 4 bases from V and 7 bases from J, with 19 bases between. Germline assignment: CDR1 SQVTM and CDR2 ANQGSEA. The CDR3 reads CSVAGVGGWGGYTF. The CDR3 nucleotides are TGCAGCGTTGCGGGGGTAGGAGGGTGGGGTGGCTACACCTTC.

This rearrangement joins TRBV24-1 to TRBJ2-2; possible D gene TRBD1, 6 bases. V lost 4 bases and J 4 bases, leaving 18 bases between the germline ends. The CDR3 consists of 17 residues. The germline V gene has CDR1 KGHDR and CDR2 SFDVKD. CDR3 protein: CATSDPGSGQSTGELFF. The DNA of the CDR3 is TGTGCCACCAGTGACCCGGGGTCGGGACAAAGCACCGGGGAGCTGTTTTTT.

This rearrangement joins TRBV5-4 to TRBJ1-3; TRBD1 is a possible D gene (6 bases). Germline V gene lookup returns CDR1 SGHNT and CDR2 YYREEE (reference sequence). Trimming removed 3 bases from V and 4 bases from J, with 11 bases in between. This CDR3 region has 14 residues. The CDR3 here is CASSSSDRGNTIYF. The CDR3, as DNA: TGTGCCAGCAGCTCCAGCGACAGGGGAAACACCATATATTTT.

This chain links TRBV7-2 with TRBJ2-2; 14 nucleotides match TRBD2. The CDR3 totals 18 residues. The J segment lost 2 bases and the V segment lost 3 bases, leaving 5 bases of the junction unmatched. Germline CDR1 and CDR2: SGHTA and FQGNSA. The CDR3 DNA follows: TGTGCCAGCAGCTTGACTAGCGGGGGGGTTGGAAACACCGGGGAGCTGTTTTTT. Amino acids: CASSLTSGGVGNTGELFF.

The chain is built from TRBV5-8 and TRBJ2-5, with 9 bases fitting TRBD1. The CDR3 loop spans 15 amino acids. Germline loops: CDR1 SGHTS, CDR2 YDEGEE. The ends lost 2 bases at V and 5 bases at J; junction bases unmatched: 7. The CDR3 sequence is CASSFRTGEGETQYF. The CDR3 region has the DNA TGTGCCAGCAGCTTCAGGACAGGGGAGGGCGAGACCCAGTACTTC.

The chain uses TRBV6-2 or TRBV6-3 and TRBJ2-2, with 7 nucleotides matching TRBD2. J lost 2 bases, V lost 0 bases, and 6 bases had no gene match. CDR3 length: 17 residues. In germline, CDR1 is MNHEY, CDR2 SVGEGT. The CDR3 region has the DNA TGTGCCAGCAGTTACTCGCTGGCTAGCGGAAACACCGGGGAGCTGTTTTTT. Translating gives CASSYSLASGNTGELFF.

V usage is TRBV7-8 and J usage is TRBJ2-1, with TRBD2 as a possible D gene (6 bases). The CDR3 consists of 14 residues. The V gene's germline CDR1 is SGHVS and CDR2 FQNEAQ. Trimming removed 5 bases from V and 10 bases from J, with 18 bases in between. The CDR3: CASSRALAGTEQFF. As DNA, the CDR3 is TGTGCCAGCAGCCGAGCACTAGCAGGGACGGAGCAGTTCTTC.

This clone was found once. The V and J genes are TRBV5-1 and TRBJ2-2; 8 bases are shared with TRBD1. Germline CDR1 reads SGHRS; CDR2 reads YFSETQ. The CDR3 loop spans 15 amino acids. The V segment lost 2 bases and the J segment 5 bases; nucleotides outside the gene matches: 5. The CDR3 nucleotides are TGCGCCAGCAGCTTAGGACAGGGTTTGACCGGGGAGCTGTTTTTT. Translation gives CASSLGQGLTGELFF.

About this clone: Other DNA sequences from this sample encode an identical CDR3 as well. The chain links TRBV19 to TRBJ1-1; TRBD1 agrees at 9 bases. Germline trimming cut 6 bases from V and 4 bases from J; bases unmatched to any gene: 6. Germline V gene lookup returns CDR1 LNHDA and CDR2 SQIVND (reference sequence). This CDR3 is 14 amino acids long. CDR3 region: CASSAGGQGTEAFF. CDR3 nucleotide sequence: TGTGCCAGTAGCGCCGGGGGACAGGGCACTGAAGCTTTCTTT.

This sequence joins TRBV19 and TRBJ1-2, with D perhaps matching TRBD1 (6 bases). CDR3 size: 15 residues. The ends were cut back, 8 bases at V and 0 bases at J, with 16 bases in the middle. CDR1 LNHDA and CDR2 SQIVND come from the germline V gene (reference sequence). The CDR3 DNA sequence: TGTGCCAGTCGGACCCAGGGGACCTCTAACTATGGCTACACCTTC. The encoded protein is CASRTQGTSNYGYTF.

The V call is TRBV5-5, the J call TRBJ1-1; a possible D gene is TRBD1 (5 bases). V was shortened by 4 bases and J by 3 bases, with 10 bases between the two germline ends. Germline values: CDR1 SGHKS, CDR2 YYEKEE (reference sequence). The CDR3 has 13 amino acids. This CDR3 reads CASSRAGDTEAFF. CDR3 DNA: TGTGCCAGCAGCCGGGCGGGGGACACTGAAGCTTTCTTT.

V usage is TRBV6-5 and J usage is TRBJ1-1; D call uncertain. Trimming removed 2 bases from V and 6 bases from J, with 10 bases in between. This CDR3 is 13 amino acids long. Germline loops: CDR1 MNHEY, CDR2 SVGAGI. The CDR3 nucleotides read TGTGCCAGCAGTTACGCCCGCCGGGCTGAAGCTTTCTTT. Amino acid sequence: CASSYARRAEAFF.